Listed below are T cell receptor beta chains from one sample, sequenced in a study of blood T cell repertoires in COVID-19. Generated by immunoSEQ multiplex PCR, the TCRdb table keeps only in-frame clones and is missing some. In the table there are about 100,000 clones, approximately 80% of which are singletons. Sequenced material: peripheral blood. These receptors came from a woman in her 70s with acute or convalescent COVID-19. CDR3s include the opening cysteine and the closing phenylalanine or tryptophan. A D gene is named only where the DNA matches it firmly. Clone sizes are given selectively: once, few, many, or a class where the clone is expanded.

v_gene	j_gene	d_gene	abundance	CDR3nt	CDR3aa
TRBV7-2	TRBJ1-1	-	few	TGTGCCAGCAGCTTAGGGGCAGCCGCTGAAGCTTTCTTT	CASSLGAAAEAFF
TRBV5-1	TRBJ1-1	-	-	TGCGCCAGCAGCCAACAGGCGAACACTGAAGCTTTCTTT	CASSQQANTEAFF
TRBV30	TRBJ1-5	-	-	TGTGCCTGGAGTGTAGGGGCGTCCCAGCATTTT	CAWSVGASQHF
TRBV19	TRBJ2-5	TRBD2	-	TGTGCCAGTAGTATAGAGAGGAGCGGGGGGGCCTGGGAGACCCAGTACTTC	CASSIERSGGAWETQYF
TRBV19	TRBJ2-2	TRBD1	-	TGTGCCAGTAGTCTGACCGGGACAGGGGCTTGGAACACCGGGGAGCTGTTTTTT	CASSLTGTGAWNTGELFF
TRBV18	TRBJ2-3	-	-	TGTGCCAGCTCCCACCCCGCGGTGGGGCGAGATACGCAGTATTTT	CASSHPAVGRDTQYF
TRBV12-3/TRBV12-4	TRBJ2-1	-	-	TGTGCCAGTAACTTCGAGTCCTACAATGAGCAGTTCTTC	CASNFESYNEQFF
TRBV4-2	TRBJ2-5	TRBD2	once	TGTGCCAGCAGCCAAGATCTGCGGGGGAGGAAAGAGACCCAGTACTTC	CASSQDLRGRKETQYF
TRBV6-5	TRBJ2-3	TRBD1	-	TGTGCCAGTGGGACAGGGTTGACAGATACGCAGTATTTT	CASGTGLTDTQYF
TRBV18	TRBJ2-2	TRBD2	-	TGTGCCAGCTCACCATCAACTAGCGGGGGGGCCACCGGGGAGCTGTTTTTT	CASSPSTSGGATGELFF
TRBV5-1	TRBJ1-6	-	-	TGCGCCAGCAGCGAAGGGGTCCTGAGGTCACCCCTCCACTTT	CASSEGVLRSPLHF
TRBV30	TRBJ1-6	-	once	TGTGCCTGGAGTGGGTCCGGGGGGCCAGGTTCACCCCTCCACTTT	CAWSGSGGPGSPLHF
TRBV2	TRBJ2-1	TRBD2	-	TGTGCCAGCACCTTGTGGACTAGCGCCAACAATGAGCAGTTCTTC	CASTLWTSANNEQFF
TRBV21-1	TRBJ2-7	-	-	TGTGCCAGCAGCCCAAAGGGGGGGAATAGGGAGCAGTACTTC	CASSPKGGNREQYF
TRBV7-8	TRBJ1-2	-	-	TGTGCCAGCAGCTTAGCTACAGGGACCTATGGCTACACCTTC	CASSLATGTYGYTF
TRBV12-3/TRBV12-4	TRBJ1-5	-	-	TGTGCCAGCAGTCAGGGGACTAGCCAGCCCCAGCATTTT	CASSQGTSQPQHF
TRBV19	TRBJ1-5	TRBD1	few	TGTGCCAGTAGTATAGACAGGGGGCCAGTTAGCAATCAGCCCCAGCATTTT	CASSIDRGPVSNQPQHF
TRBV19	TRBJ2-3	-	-	TGTGCCAGCCCGGGGGAGCCAGATACGCAGTATTTT	CASPGEPDTQYF
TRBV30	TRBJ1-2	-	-	TGTGCCTGGAGGGAGGGCAGTTTGATTATCACCTTC	CAWREGSLIITF
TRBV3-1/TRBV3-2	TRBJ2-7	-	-	TGTGCCAGCAGCCAGAACACAGGGTCAACCGAGCAGTACTTC	CASSQNTGSTEQYF
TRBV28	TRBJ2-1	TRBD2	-	TGTGCCAGCAGTTTATCCACCCGCGGGGGGGGTAATGAGCAGTTCTTC	CASSLSTRGGGNEQFF
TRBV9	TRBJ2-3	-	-	TGTGCCAGCAGCGCCTATACGGGTACGCAGTATTTT	CASSAYTGTQYF
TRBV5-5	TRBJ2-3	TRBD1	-	TGTGCCAGCAGCAGGGGGCCCGATACGCAGTATTTT	CASSRGPDTQYF
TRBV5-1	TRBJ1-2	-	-	TGCGCCAGCAGCTTGTTGTCTCGGGGGTCTGATGGCTACACCTTC	CASSLLSRGSDGYTF
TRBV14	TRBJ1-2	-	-	TGTGCCAGCAGCCAAAGCGGCTATGGCTACACCTTC	CASSQSGYGYTF
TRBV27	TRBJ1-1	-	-	TGTGCCAGCAGTTTCTGGGGGGGGACTGAAGCTTTCTTT	CASSFWGGTEAFF
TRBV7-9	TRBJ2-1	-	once	TGTGCCAGCTGTTGGGGAGCTTACAATGAGCAGTTCTTC	CASCWGAYNEQFF
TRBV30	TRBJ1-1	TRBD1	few	TGTGCCTGGCGATTTTTTGCACAGGGGGACACTGAAGCTTTCTTT	CAWRFFAQGDTEAFF
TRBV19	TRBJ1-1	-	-	TGTGCCAGTGTGGACGGAGGGAGGAGTAACACTGAAGCTTTCTTT	CASVDGGRSNTEAFF
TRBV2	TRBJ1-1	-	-	TGTGCCAGCTCGCCACTAGCACAAGGTAACACTGAAGCTTTCTTT	CASSPLAQGNTEAFF